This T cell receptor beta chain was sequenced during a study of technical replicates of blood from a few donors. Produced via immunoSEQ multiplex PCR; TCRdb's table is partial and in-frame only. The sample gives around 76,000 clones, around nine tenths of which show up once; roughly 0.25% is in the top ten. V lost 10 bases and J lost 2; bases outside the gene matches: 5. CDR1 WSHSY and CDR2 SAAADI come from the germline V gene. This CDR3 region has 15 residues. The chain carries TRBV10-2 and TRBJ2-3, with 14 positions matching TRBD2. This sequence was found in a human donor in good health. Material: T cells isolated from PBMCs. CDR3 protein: CATGTSGGFTDTQYF. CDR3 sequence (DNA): TGCGCCACCGGGACTAGCGGGGGATTCACAGATACGCAGTATTTT.